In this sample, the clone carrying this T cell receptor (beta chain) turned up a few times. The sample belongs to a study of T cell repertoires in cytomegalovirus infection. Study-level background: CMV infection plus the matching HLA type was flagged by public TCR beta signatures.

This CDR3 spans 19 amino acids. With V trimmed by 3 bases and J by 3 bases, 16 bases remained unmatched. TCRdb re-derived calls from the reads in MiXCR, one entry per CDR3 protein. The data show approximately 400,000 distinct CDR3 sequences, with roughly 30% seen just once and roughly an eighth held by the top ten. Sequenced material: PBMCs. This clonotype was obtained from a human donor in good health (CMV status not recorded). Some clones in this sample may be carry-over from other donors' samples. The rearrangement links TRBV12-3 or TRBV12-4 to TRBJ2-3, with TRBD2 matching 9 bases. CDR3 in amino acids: CASSFSSGGPSLMTDTQYF. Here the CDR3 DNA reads TGTGCCAGCAGTTTCTCCAGCGGGGGGCCCTCCTTGATGACAGATACGCAGTATTTT.